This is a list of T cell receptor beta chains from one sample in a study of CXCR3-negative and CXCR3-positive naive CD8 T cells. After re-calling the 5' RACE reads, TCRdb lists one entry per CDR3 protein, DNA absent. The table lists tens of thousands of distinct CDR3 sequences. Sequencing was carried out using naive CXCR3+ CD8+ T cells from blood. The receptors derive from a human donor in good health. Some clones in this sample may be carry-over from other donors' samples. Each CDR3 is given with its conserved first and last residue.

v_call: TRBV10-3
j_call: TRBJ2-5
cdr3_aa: CAISEERGLGMGETQYF

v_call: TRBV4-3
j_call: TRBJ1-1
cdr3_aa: CASSQGGGSNTEAFF

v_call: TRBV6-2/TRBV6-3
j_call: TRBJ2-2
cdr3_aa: CASSGGRAFNTGELFF

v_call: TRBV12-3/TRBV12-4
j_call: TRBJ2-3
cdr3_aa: CASSFVSTDTQYF

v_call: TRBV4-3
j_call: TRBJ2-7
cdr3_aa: CASSQEWPPNEQYF

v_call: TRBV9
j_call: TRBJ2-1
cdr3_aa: CASSPGQGWNEQFF

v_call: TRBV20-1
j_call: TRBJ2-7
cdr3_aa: CSARAGQGIHEQYF

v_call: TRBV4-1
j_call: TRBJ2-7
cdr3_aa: CASSQEYSAYEQYF

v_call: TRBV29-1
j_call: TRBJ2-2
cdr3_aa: CSTKDVNTGELFF

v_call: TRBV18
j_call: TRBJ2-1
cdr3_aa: CASSPIRNRDYNEQFF

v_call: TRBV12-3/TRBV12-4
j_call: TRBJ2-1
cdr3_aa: CASLQGAHEQFF

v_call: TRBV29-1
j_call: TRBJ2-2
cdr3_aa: CSVESTDANTGELFF

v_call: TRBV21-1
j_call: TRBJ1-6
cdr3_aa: CASFCDRVNSPLHF

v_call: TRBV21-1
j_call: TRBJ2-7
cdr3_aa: CASRGGGQYYEQYF

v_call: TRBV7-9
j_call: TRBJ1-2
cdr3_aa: CASRVGGLDYGYTF

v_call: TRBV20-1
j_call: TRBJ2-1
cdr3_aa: CSARDFADLTGNEQFF

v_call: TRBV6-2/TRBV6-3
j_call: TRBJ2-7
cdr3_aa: CASSSPYEQYF

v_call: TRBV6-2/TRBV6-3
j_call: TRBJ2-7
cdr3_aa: CASNPPGESYEQYF

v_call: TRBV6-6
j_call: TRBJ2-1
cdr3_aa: CASSYGLAGGQDEQFF

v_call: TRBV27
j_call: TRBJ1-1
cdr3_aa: CASRETDKMNTEAFF

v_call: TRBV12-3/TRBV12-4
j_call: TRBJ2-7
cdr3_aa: CASTPELRSYEQYF

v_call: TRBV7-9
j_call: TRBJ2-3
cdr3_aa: CASTGRITDTQYF

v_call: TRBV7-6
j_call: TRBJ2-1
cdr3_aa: CASSPPSKPNEQFF

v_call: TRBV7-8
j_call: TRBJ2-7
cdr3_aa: CASSLEARYEQYF

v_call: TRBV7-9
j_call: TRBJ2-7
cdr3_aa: CASSLGGTTYYEQYF

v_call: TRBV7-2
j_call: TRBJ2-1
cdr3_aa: CASSQEAVTYNDQFF

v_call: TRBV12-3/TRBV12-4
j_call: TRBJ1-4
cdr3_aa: CASSFFSEKLFF

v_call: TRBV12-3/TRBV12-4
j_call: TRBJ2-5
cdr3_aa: CASSLVGAETQYF

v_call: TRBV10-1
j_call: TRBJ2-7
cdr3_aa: CASSEPGGDSSYEQYF

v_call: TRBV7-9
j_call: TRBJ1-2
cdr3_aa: CASSLAAGDYGYTF

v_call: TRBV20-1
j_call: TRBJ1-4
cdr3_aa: CSACAGTDNEKLFF

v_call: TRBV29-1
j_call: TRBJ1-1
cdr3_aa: CSVEGGNTEAFF

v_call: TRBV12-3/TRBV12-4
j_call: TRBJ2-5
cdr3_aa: CASRPATGTQYF

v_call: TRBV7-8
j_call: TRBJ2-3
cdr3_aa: CASSTTPRDREVTDTQYF

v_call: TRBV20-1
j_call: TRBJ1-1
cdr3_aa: CSAFRTGGNTEAFF

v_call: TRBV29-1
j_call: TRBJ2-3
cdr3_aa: CSVEDQVEPDTQYF